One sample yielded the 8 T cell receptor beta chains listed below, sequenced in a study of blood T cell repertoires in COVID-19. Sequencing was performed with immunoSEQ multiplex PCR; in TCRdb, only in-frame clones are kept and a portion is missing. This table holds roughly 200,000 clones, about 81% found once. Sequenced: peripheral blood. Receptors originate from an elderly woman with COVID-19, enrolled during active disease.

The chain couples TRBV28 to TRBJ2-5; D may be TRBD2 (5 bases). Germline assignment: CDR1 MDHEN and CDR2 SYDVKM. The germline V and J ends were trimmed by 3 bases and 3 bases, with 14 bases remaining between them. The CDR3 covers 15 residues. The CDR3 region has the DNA TGTGCCAGCAGTTTGCCGGGGAGCAAGAAAGAGACCCAGTACTTC. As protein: CASSLPGSKKETQYF. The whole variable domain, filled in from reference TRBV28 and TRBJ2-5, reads DVKVTQSSRYLVKRTGEKVFLECVQDMDHENMFWYRQDPGLGLRLIYFSYDVKMKEKGDIPEGYSVSREKKERFSLILESASTNQTSMYLCASSLPGSKKETQYFGPGTRLLVL.

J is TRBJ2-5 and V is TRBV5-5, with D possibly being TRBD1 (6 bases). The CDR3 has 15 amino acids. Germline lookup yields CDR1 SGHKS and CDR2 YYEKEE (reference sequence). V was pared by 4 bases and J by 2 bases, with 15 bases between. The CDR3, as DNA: TGTGCCAGCAGCCCCGGGACAACGAATCAAGAGACCCAGTACTTC. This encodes CASSPGTTNQETQYF.

CDR3 sequence (DNA): TGTGCCAGTACAGACCAGGGATGGTTCAACACTGAAGCTTTCTTT. Translating gives CASTDQGWFNTEAFF. The J gene is TRBJ1-1, the V gene TRBV19; possibly TRBD1 for D (5 bases). CDR3 size: 15 residues. Germline V gene sequence: CDR1 LNHDA, CDR2 SQIVND (reference sequence). V was cut by 7 bases and J by 2 bases, with 17 bases left in between.

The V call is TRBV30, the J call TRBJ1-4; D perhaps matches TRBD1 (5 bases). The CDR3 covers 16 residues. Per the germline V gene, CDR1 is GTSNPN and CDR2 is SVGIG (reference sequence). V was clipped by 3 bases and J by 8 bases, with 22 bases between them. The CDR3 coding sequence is TGTGCCTGGAGCCTAGGGACTTCTCCCCGGGGGGAAAAACTGTTTTTT. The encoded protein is CAWSLGTSPRGEKLFF.

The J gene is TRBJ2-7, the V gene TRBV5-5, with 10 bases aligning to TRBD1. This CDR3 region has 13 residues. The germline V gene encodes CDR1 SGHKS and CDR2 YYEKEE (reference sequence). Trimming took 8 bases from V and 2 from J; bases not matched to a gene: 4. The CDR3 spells CASTGTGAYEQYF. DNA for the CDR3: TGTGCCAGTACCGGGACAGGGGCCTACGAGCAGTACTTC.

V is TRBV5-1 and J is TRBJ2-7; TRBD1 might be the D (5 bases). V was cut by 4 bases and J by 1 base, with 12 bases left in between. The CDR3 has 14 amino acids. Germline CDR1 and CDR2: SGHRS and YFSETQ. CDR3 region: CASSPKGISYEQYF. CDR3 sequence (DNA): TGCGCCAGCAGCCCGAAGGGGATTTCCTACGAGCAGTACTTC.

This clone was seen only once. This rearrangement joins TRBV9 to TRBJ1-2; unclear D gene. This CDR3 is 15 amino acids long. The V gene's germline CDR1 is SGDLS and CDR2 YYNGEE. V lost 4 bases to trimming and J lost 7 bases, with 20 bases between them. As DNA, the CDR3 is TGTGCCAGCAGCACCGGACTGATTGACCCACTTGGCTACACCTTC. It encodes CASSTGLIDPLGYTF.

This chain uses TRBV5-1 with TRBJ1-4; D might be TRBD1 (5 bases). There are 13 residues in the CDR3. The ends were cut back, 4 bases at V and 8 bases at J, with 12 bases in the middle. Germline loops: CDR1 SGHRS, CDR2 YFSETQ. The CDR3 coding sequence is TGCGCCAGCAGCGCCGGGACTGGGGAAAAACTGTTTTTT. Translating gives CASSAGTGEKLFF.